The clone carrying this T cell receptor beta chain was detected ten times or more. What it binds is not known. cDNA molecules carried unique molecular identifiers, and template switching added a universal primer site. TCRdb independently ran MiXCR on the 5' RACE reads; one entry per CDR3 protein. Of 450,000 or so distinct CDR3 sequences in the sample, roughly 18% were seen once. These data originate in a study of identical twins. Trimming left V 3 bases short and J 2 bases short, with 22 bases between. Germline CDR1 reads SNHLY; CDR2 reads FYNNEI. The CDR3 consists of 18 residues. Overall study findings and caveats: Models predicted less out-of-frame TCR alpha sharing in monozygotic twins than was found. Weaker excess twin sharing was observed in beta out-of-frame sequences.

Sequenced: naive T cells sorted from blood. The chain carries TRBV2 and TRBJ1-2; tentative D call: TRBD1 (5 bases). The receptor was derived from a man in his fifties or sixties in good health. CDR3 sequence: CASSDEVERRQTNYGYTF. CDR3 in DNA: TGTGCCAGCAGTGATGAGGTGGAGAGACGACAGACCAACTATGGCTACACCTTC. The entire variable domain, with the rest obtained from reference TRBV2 and TRBJ1-2, is as follows: EPEVTQTPSHQVTQMGQEVILRCVPISNHLYFYWYRQILGQKVEFLVSFYNNEISEKSEIFDDQFSVERPDGSNFTLKIRSTKLEDSAMYFCASSDEVERRQTNYGYTFGSGTRLTVV.